This T cell receptor (beta chain) was obtained from a study of T cell responses to AZD1222 COVID-19 vaccine. Broader study findings: Without day 14 samples, only post-peak T cell repertoires were studied. Regions 160-218 and 743-854 held dominance among vaccine-associated CD4 TCRs, which spanned spike. With two AZD1222 doses given, Spike-specific TCR breadth and depth both rose.

CDR1 and CDR2 from the germline V gene are DFQATT and SNEGSKA (reference sequence). This CDR3 is 11 amino acids long. V was clipped by 7 bases and J by 6 bases, with 12 bases between them. Both about-4-week and about-12-week second-dose recipients were combined. Sequencing used immunoSEQ multiplex PCR; TCRdb keeps in-frame clones, though not all of them. The sample shows approximately 88,000 clones, 90% of them seen only once. A note on this clone: Its antigen remains unidentified.

The clonotype comes from an adult who received the AZD1222 COVID-19 vaccine. The sequenced sample was peripheral blood, obtained 28 days after the second AZD1222 dose. The V call is TRBV20-1, the J call TRBJ1-2; weak D call: TRBD1 (5 bases). The DNA for the CDR3 is TGCAGTGGAGGTCAGGGAAATGGCTACACCTTC. This codes for CSGGQGNGYTF.